This entry lists 18 T cell receptor beta chains sequenced from one sample in a study of control samples from healthy donors and cancer patients. Assay used: immunoSEQ multiplex PCR; TCRdb lists only in-frame clones, some missing. The sample yields approximately 82,000 clones, more than 85% seen once. The specimen sequenced was PBMCs. The receptors come from a middle-aged woman with lung cancer.

This clone has only a few counts. Other DNA sequences of this sample code for an identical CDR3. V usage is TRBV19 and J usage is TRBJ1-1, with 7 positions matching TRBD1. The ends lost 0 bases at V and 3 bases at J; junction bases unmatched: 1. The CDR3 is 14 amino acids. Germline V lookup: CDR1 LNHDA, CDR2 SQIVND (reference sequence). CDR3 residues: CASSIDRGDTEAFF. The CDR3 coding sequence is TGTGCCAGTAGTATAGACAGGGGGGACACTGAAGCTTTCTTT.

The chain joins TRBV29-1 to TRBJ2-7, with D perhaps assigned TRBD1 or TRBD2 (5 bases each). In germline, CDR1 is SQVTM, CDR2 ANQGSEA. Trimming removed 3 bases from V and 5 bases from J, with 14 bases in between. The CDR3 totals 13 residues. This CDR3 reads CSVDYWGSHEQYF. CDR3 nucleotide sequence: TGCAGCGTTGATTACTGGGGGTCCCACGAGCAGTACTTC.

The V and J genes are TRBV12-5 and TRBJ1-2, with D perhaps TRBD1 (5 bases). This CDR3 has 12 residues. Germline lookup yields CDR1 LGHNT and CDR2 FRNRAP. The CDR3 region is CITRGPNYGYTF. The CDR3 nucleotides read TGTATCACCCGGGGCCCTAACTATGGCTACACCTTC.

V gene TRBV7-9 combines with J gene TRBJ2-1; a possible D gene is TRBD1 (6 bases). The V end lost 5 bases, the J end lost 7 bases, and 12 bases lay between the germline ends. Germline CDR1 is SEHNR and CDR2 is FQNEAQ (reference sequence). CDR3 length: 13 amino acids. CDR3 loop: CASSLDRYNEQFF. The CDR3 DNA follows: TGTGCCAGCAGCCTGGACAGATATAATGAGCAGTTCTTC.

CDR3 in amino acids: CASSGRTGPGSNEKLFF. CDR3 nucleotides: TGTGCCAGCAGCGGGCGGACAGGGCCCGGGTCTAATGAAAAACTGTTTTTT. The J gene is TRBJ1-4, the V gene TRBV9, with 8 bases that match TRBD1. The germline CDR1 and CDR2 sequences are SGDLS and YYNGEE. The CDR3 sequence is 17 residues long. The J segment lost 3 bases and the V segment lost 3 bases, leaving 10 bases of the junction unmatched.

V gene TRBV13 combines with J gene TRBJ2-5; 7 positions agree with TRBD1. The J call is in doubt because the DNA end fits TRBJ2-7 better. CDR3 length: 16 amino acids. The germline CDR1 and CDR2 sequences are PRHDT and FYEKMQ (reference sequence). CDR3 in DNA: TGTGCCAGCAGCTTATCGGCGACAGGGAAAACCTACGAGCAGTACTTC. Its protein is CASSLSATGKTYEQYF.

The CDR3 DNA reads TGCAGCGTTCGTGCCCTACTAGGGAACACTGAAGCTTTCTTT. Translated: CSVRALLGNTEAFF. The genes are TRBV29-1 and TRBJ1-1; D is uncertain. V lost 5 bases, J lost 1 base, and 14 bases lay in between. Per germline, CDR1 SQVTM and CDR2 ANQGSEA. The CDR3 consists of 14 residues.

This clone was recorded only once. The V and J genes are TRBV5-1 and TRBJ2-7, with 10 bases lining up with TRBD2. J lost 1 base, V lost 4 bases, and 8 bases had no gene match. The CDR3 runs to 16 residues. CDR1 is SGHRS, CDR2 YFSETQ, per germline. This chain's CDR3 is CASSPTSGALSYEQYF. The CDR3 nucleotides are TGCGCCAGCAGCCCCACTAGCGGGGCCTTATCCTACGAGCAGTACTTC.

V and J are TRBV7-2 and TRBJ2-3; weak D call: TRBD1 (6 bases). Germline values: CDR1 SGHTA, CDR2 FQGNSA. The V gene lost 6 bases and the J gene lost 4 bases, with 17 bases spanning the gap. The CDR3 sequence is 15 residues long. CDR3 bases: TGTGCCAGCAGTTTCACACAGGGCGGGCCAGATACGCAGTATTTT. Protein: CASSFTQGGPDTQYF.

This chain uses TRBV29-1 with TRBJ1-1; unclear D gene. Germline lookup yields CDR1 SQVTM and CDR2 ANQGSEA. The V end lost 1 base, the J end lost 3 bases, and 9 bases lay between the germline ends. The length of the CDR3 is 13 residues. The CDR3 reads CSVEGQEDTEAFF. CDR3 bases: TGCAGCGTTGAAGGGCAGGAGGACACTGAAGCTTTCTTT.

This clone has only a few counts. The chain couples TRBV19 to TRBJ1-2; no firm D call. This CDR3 is 20 amino acids long. The germline V and J ends were trimmed by 3 bases and 4 bases, with 30 bases remaining between them. Per germline, CDR1 LNHDA and CDR2 SQIVND (reference sequence). The CDR3 loop is CASSIKVVVRRGSRSYGYTF. CDR3 bases: TGTGCCAGTAGTATCAAAGTGGTAGTGAGAAGAGGCTCCCGCTCCTATGGCTACACCTTC.

This clone was picked up one time. V gene TRBV18 combines with J gene TRBJ1-5; 12 nucleotides line up with TRBD1. The CDR3 loop spans 16 amino acids. Germline CDR1 and CDR2: KGHSH and LQKENI. With V trimmed by 2 bases and J by 3 bases, 2 bases remained unmatched. Here the CDR3 DNA reads TGTGCCAGCTCACCAGGGACAGGGGGCATCAATCAGCCCCAGCATTTT. This codes for CASSPGTGGINQPQHF.

The V and J genes are TRBV11-2 and TRBJ2-7; TRBD2 agrees at 8 bases. Germline CDR1 SGHAT, CDR2 FQNNGV. J was trimmed by 0 bases and V by 4 bases; bases with no gene match: 8. The CDR3 covers 16 residues. DNA for the CDR3: TGTGCCAGCAGCTCTCCGGGGGGGCCTACCTCCTACGAGCAGTACTTC. Its translation: CASSSPGGPTSYEQYF.

The V call is TRBV6-6, the J call TRBJ2-5, with no clear D. Germline assignment: CDR1 MNHNY and CDR2 SVGAGI (reference sequence). The CDR3 loop spans 12 amino acids. V was trimmed by 3 bases and J by 5 bases, leaving 7 bases between them. The CDR3: CASSYYSETQYF. The CDR3 DNA sequence: TGTGCCAGCAGTTATTATAGCGAGACCCAGTACTTC.

As for this clone: This specimen includes other DNA sequences encoding the same CDR3. The chain employs TRBV11-2 and TRBJ2-2; D ambiguous. The germline V gene has CDR1 SGHAT and CDR2 FQNNGV. The CDR3 consists of 11 residues. V shed 5 bases and J shed 8 bases, with 6 bases lying between them. CDR3 DNA sequence: TGTGCCAGCAGCCCGCCTGGGGAGCTGTTTTTT. Its translation: CASSPPGELFF.

The rearrangement links TRBV27 to TRBJ2-7; D is uncertain. Germline values: CDR1 MNHEY, CDR2 SMNVEV (reference sequence). This CDR3 is built from 11 residues. Deletions cut 3 bases from V and 6 bases from J, with 6 bases between. The CDR3: CASSFDSEQYF. The DNA for the CDR3 is TGTGCCAGCAGTTTCGACTCCGAGCAGTACTTC.

This clone was detected only once. The V gene is TRBV10-3, the J gene TRBJ1-1; D is perhaps TRBD1 (5 bases). Trimming pared 3 bases from V and 0 bases from J, leaving 11 bases between. CDR3 length equals 15 residues. The germline CDR1 and CDR2 sequences are ENHRY and SYGVKD. The CDR3 sequence is CAISEPGRLNTEAFF. The CDR3 DNA is TGTGCCATCAGTGAACCGGGACGTTTGAACACTGAAGCTTTCTTT.

This sequence joins TRBV6-5 and TRBJ2-7; no definite D call. V lost 5 bases and J lost 6, with 11 bases in between. Germline V gene lookup returns CDR1 MNHEY and CDR2 SVGAGI. The CDR3 consists of 12 residues. This CDR3 reads CASSPLVGEQYF. The DNA for the CDR3 is TGTGCCAGCAGTCCTCTCGTCGGCGAGCAGTACTTC.